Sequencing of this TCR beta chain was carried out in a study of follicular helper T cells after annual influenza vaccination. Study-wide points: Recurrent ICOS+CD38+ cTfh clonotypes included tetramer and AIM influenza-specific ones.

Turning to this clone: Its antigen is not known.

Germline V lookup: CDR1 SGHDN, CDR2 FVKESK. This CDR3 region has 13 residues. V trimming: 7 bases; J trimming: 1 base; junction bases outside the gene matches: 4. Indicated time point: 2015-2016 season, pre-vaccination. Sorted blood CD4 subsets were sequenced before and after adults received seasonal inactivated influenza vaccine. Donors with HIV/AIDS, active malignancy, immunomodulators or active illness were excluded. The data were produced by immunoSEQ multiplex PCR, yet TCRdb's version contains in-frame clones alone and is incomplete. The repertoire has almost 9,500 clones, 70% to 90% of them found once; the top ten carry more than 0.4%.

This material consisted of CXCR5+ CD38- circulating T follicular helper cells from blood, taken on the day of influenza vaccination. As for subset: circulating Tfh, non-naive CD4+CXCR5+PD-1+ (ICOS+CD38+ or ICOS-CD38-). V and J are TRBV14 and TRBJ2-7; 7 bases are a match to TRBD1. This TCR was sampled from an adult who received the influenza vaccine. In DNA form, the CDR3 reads TGTGCCAGCAACAGGGGCCCATCCTACGAGCAGTACTTC. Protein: CASNRGPSYEQYF.